Sequencing of this T cell receptor (beta chain) was carried out in a study of T cell clusters in autoimmune cytopenias. One tube held mixed TRB-A and TRB-B primer pools for touch-down PCR. Using the multiplex PCR reads, TCRdb records one entry per CDR3 protein without DNA. The table lists several thousand distinct CDR3 sequences, with 5% to 7% in the top ten. TRB amplification used 250 ng of peripheral blood genomic DNA. The CDR3 contains 14 residues. CDR1 is MNHNS and CDR2 is SASEGT in the germline V gene. Frequency places this clonotype as medium-sized. Sequencing was done on a sample of peripheral blood. The gene calls are TRBV6-1 and TRBJ2-5; TCRdb selects TRBD2, and the lack of DNA leaves this call unchecked. The source is a human donor with an autoimmune cytopenia or autoimmune hepatitis (not recorded which). CDR3 region: CASGLNLGQETQYF.